This T cell receptor beta chain was observed in a study of beta chain features in type 1 diabetes. The study, taken as a whole, reports: TCRB CDR3 length was moderately but significantly reduced in all four CD4+ subsets of Type 1 diabetes patients.

Sorted CD4+ subsets: naive, central memory, regulatory, stem cell-like memory (CD45RO/CCR7/CD25/CD127/CD95/CD27 panel). Regarding this clone: Its cognate antigen is unknown.

Expressed TCRB transcripts were sequenced, since all the RNA that had been isolated was reverse transcribed. This table comes from immunoSEQ multiplex PCR, and its TCRdb copy is limited to in-frame clones, with some not included. This table has 350,000 to 400,000 clones, roughly 16% appearing once. CDR3 length: 14 residues. Germline CDR1 and CDR2: SGHTA and FQGTGA. With 3 bases clipped from V and 6 bases from J, the junction kept 0 bases outside the gene matches. The sequenced sample consisted of naive CD4+ T cells from blood. This clonotype originated in a woman aged 18-29 years in good health. The chain is built from TRBV7-3 and TRBJ2-2, with 11 bases identical to TRBD1. In DNA form, the CDR3 reads TGTGCCAGCAGCTTGGGACAGGGGGCCGGGGAGCTGTTTTTT. Translation gives CASSLGQGAGELFF.